This section outlines one T cell receptor (beta chain) sequence together with its context. Libraries were prepared by immunoSEQ multiplex PCR; TCRdb keeps only in-frame clonotypes and omits some of them. The repertoire includes roughly 700,000 clones, 89% of them detected once, and over 1.3% sits in the top ten. These data are taken from a study of Ad26.COV2.S vaccination and SARS-CoV-2 variants. The overall study: Of the COV1001 trial arms, the Ad26.COV2.S arm included the donor.

Noted treatment: about 20 received Ad26.COV2.S at low or high dose, single or two shots; five or six received placebo; per-sample allocation not given. At day 63 after the first vaccine or placebo injection, samples were drawn. The specimen was peripheral blood, collected in a trial of Ad26.COV2.S vaccine versus placebo. The origin of this receptor is a person aged 18-60 years who received the Ad26.COV2.S COVID-19 vaccine or a placebo.

CDR3 loop: CASSVVGKSQPQHF. In nucleotides, the CDR3 is TGTGCCAGCAGTGTCGTGGGGAAATCTCAGCCCCAGCATTTT. The genes are TRBV2 and TRBJ1-5; D is undetermined. Germline values: CDR1 SNHLY, CDR2 FYNNEI. This CDR3 is 14 amino acids long. The V end lost 4 bases, the J end lost 6 bases, and 13 bases lay between the germline ends. The full variable domain, in which reference TRBV2 and TRBJ1-5 provide the parts outside the CDR3, is EPEVTQTPSHQVTQMGQEVILRCVPISNHLYFYWYRQILGQKVEFLVSFYNNEISEKSEIFDDQFSVERPDGSNFTLKIRSTKLEDSAMYFCASSVVGKSQPQHFGDGTRLSIL.